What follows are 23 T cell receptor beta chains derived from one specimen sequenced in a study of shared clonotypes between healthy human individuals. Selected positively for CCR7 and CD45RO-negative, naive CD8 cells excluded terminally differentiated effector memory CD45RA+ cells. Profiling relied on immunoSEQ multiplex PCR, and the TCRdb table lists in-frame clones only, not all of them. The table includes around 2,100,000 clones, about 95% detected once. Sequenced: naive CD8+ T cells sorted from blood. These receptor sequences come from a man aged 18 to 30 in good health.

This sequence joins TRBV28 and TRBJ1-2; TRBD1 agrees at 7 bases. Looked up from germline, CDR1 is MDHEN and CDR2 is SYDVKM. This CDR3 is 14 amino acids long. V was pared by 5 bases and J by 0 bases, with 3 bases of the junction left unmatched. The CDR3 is CASSTQGANYGYTF. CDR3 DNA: TGTGCCAGCAGTACCCAGGGGGCTAACTATGGCTACACCTTC.

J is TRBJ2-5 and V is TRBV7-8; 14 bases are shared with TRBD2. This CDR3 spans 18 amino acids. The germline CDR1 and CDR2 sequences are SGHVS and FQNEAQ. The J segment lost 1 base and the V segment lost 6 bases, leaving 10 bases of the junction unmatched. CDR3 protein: CASRNGLAGGQIQETQYF. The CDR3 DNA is TGTGCCAGCAGGAACGGACTAGCGGGAGGCCAAATCCAAGAGACCCAGTACTTC.

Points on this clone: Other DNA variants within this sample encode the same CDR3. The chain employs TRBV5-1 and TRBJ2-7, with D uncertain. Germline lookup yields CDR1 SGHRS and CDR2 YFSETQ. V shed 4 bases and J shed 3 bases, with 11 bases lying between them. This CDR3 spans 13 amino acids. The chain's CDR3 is CASSLGSGYEQYF. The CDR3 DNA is TGCGCCAGCAGCCTGGGATCTGGCTACGAGCAGTACTTC. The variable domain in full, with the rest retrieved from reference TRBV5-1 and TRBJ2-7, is KAGVTQTPRYLIKTRGQQVTLSCSPISGHRSVSWYQQTPGQGLQFLFEYFSETQRNKGNFPGRFSGRQFSNSRSEMNVSTLELGDSALYLCASSLGSGYEQYFGPGTRLTVT.

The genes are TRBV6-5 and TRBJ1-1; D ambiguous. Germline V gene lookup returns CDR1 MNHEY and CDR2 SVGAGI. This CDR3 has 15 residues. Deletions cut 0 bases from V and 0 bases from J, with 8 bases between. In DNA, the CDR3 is TGTGCCAGCAGTTACTCCGCGGAGATGAACACTGAAGCTTTCTTT. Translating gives CASSYSAEMNTEAFF.

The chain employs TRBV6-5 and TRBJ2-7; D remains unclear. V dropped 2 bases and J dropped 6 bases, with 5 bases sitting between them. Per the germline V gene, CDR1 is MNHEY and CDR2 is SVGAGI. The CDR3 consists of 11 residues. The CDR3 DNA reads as TGTGCCAGCAGTTACCCCCCCGAGCAGTACTTC. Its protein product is CASSYPPEQYF.

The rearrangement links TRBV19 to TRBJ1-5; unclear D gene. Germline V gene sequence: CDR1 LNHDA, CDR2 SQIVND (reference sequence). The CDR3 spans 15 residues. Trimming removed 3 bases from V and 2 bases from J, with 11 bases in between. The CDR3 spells CASSIVGWGNQPQHF. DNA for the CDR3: TGTGCCAGTAGTATTGTGGGATGGGGCAATCAGCCCCAGCATTTT.

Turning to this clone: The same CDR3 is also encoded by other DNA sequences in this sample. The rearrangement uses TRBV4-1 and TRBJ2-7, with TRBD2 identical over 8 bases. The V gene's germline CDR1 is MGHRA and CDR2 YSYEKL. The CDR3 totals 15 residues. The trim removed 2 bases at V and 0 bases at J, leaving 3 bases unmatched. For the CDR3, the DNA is TGCGCCAGCAGCCAATTAGCGGGGACCTCCTACGAGCAGTACTTC. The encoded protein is CASSQLAGTSYEQYF.

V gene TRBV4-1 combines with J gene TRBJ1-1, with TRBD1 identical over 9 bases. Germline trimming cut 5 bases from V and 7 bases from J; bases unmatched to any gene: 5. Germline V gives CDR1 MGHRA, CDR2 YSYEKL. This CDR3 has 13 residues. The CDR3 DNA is TGCGCCAGCAGCTGGGGACAGGGCTTTGAAGCTTTCTTT. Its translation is CASSWGQGFEAFF.

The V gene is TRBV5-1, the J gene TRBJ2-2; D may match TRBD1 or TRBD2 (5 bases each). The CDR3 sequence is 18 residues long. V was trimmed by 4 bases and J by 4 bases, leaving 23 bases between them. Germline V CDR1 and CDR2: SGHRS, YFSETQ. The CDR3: CASSPLEGRALVTGELFF. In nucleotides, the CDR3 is TGCGCCAGCAGCCCTTTAGAGGGGCGCGCCCTTGTCACCGGGGAGCTGTTTTTT.

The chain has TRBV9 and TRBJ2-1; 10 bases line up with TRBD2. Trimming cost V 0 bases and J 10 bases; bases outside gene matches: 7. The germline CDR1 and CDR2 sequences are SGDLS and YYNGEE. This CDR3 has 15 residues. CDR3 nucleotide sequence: TGTGCCAGCAGCGTAGTTCAAGCGGGAGGGCCCGAGCAGTTCTTC. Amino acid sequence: CASSVVQAGGPEQFF.

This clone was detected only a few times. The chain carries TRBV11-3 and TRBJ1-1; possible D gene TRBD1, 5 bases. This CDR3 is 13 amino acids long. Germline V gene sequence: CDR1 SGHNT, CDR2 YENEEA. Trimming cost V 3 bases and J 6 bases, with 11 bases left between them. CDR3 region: CASSLGTASEAFF. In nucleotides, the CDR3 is TGTGCCAGCAGCTTGGGGACTGCCTCTGAAGCTTTCTTT. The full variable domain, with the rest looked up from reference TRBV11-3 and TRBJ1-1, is EAGVVQSPRYKIIEKKQPVAFWCNPISGHNTLYWYLQNLGQGPELLIRYENEEAVDDSQLPKDRFSAERLKGVDSTLKIQPAELGDSAVYLCASSLGTASEAFFGQGTRLTVV.

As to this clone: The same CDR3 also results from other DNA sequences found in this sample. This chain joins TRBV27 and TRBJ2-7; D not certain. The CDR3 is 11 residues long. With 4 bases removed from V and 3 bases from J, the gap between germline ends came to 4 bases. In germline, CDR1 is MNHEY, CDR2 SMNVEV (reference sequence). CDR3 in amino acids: CASSSLYEQYF. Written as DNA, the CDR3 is TGTGCCAGCAGTTCGCTCTACGAGCAGTACTTC.

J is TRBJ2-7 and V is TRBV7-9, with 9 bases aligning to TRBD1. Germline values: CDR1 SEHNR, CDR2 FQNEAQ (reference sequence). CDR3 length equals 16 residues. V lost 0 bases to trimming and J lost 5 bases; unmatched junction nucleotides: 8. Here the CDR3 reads CASSLARGTGRNEQYF. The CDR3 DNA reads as TGTGCCAGCAGCTTAGCGAGGGGGACAGGGAGAAACGAGCAGTACTTC.

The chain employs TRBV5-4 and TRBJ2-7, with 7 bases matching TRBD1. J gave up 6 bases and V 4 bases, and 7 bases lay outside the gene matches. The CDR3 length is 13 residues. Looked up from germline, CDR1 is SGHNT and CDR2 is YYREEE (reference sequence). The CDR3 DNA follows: TGTGCCAGCAGCCCCCCTGACAGGGCCGAGCAGTACTTC. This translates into CASSPPDRAEQYF.

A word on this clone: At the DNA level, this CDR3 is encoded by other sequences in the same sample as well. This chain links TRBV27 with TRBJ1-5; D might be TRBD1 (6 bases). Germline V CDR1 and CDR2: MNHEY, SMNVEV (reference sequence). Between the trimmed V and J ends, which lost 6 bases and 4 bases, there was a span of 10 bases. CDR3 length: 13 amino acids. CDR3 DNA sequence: TGTGCCAGCAGCTTGGACAGTAATCAGCCCCAGCATTTT. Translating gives CASSLDSNQPQHF.

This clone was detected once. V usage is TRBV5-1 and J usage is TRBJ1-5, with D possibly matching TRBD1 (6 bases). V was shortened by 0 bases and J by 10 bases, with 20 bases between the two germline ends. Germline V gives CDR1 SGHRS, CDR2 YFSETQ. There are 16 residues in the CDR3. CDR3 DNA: TGCGCCAGCAGCTTGGAACCGGGACAAGCATCATACCCCCAGCATTTT. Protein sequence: CASSLEPGQASYPQHF.

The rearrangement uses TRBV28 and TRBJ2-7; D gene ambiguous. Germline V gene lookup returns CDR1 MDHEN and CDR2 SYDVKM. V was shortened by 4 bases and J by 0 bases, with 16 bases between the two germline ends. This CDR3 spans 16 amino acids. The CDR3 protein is CASSSPSQSSSYEQYF. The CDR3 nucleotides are TGTGCCAGCAGTTCCCCCTCACAATCGAGCTCCTACGAGCAGTACTTC.

CDR3 region: CASSPPGPAAQYGYTF. The CDR3 coding sequence is TGTGCCAGCTCACCACCGGGCCCCGCGGCGCAATATGGCTACACCTTC. The rearrangement links TRBV18 to TRBJ1-2; D unresolved. V gave up 0 bases and J gave up 5 bases, with 16 bases separating them. Germline V gene lookup returns CDR1 KGHSH and CDR2 LQKENI. CDR3 size: 16 residues.

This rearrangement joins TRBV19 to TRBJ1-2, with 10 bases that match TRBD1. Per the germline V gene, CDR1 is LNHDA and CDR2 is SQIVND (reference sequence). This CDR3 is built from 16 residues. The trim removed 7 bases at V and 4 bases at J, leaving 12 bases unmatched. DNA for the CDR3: TGTGCCAGTATTGGACAGGGGGTGTCACCTACCTATGGCTACACCTTC. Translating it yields CASIGQGVSPTYGYTF.

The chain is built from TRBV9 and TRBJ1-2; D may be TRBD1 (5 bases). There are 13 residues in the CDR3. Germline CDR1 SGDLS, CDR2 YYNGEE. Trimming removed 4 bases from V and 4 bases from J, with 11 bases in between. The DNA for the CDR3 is TGTGCCAGCAGCCTGGACACCATCTATGGCTACACCTTC. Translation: CASSLDTIYGYTF. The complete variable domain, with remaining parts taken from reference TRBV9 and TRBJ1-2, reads DSGVTQTPKHLITATGQRVTLRCSPRSGDLSVYWYQQSLDQGLQFLIQYYNGEERAKGNILERFSAQQFPDLHSELNLSSLELGDSALYFCASSLDTIYGYTFGSGTRLTVV.

The CDR3 reads CASRGGDSYKETQYF. The DNA of the CDR3 is TGTGCCAGCAGGGGAGGGGACAGCTACAAAGAGACCCAGTACTTC. The chain joins TRBV13 to TRBJ2-5; possibly TRBD1 or TRBD2 for D (7 bases each). CDR3 length equals 15 residues. In germline, CDR1 is PRHDT, CDR2 FYEKMQ (reference sequence). V lost 6 bases, J lost 3 bases, and 17 bases lay in between. The whole variable domain, remainder taken from reference TRBV13 and TRBJ2-5, is AAGVIQSPRHLIKEKRETATLKCYPIPRHDTVYWYQQGPGQDPQFLISFYEKMQSDKGSIPDRFSAQQFSDYHSELNMSSLELGDSALYFCASRGGDSYKETQYFGPGTRLLVL.

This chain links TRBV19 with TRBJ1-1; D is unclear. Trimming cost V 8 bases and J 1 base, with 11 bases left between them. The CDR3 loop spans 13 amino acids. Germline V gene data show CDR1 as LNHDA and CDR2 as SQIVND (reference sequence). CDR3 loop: CASASGPNTEAFF. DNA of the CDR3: TGTGCCAGTGCCTCTGGCCCGAACACTGAAGCTTTCTTT.

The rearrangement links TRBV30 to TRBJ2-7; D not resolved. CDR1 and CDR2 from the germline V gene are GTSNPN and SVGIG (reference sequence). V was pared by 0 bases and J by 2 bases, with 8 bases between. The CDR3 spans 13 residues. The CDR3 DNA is TGTGCCTGGAGTGTAGACGATACCTACGAGCAGTACTTC. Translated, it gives CAWSVDDTYEQYF.